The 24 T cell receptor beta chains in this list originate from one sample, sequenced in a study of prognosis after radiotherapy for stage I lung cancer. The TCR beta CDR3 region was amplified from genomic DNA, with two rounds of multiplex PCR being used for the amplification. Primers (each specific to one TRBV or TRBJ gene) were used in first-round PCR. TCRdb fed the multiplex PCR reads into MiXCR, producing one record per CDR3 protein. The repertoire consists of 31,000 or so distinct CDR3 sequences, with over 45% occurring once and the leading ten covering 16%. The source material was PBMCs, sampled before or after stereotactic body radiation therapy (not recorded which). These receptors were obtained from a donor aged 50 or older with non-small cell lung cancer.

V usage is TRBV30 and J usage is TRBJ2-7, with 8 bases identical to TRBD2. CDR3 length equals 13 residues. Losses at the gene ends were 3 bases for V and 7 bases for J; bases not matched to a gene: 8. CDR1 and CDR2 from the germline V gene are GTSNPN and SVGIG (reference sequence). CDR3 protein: CAWRMRGAGEQYF. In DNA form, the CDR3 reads TGTGCCTGGAGGATGCGGGGGGCGGGGGAGCAGTACTTC.

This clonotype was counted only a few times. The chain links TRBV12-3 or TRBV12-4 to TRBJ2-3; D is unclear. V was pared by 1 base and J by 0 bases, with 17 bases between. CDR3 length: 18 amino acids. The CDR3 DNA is TGTGCCAGCAGTTTAGGTCCATATGAGAGTACCAGCACAGATACGCAGTATTTT. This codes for CASSLGPYESTSTDTQYF.

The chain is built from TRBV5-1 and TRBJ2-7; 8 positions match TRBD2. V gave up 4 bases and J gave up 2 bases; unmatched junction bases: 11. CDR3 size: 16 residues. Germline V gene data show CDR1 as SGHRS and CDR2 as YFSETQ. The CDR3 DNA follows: TGCGCCAGCAGCACGGACGGGGGGGCGAGTACCTACGAGCAGTACTTC. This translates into CASSTDGGASTYEQYF.

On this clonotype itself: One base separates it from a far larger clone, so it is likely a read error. The CDR3: CASSSIGGLTGELFF. The CDR3 DNA reads TGTGCCAGCAGTTCCATAGGGGGCTTGACCGGGGAGCTGTTTTTT. The rearrangement joins TRBV6-9 to TRBJ2-2, with 7 bases lining up with TRBD1. The CDR3 has 15 residues. Germline CDR1 and CDR2: MNHGY and SVAAGI. With 4 bases clipped from V and 5 bases from J, the junction kept 7 bases outside the gene matches.

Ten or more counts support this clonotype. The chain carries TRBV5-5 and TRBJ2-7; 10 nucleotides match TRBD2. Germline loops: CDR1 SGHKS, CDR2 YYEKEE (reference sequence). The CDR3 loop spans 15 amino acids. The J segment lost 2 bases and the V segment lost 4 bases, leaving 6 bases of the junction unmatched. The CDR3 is CASSQRLAGTYEQYF. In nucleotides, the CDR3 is TGTGCCAGCAGCCAGAGACTAGCGGGCACCTACGAGCAGTACTTC.

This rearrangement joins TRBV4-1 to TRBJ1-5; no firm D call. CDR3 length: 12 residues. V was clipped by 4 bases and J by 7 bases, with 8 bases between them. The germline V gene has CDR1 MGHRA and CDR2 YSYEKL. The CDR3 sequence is CASSRPNQPQHF. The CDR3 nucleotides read TGCGCCAGCAGCCGTCCAAACCAGCCCCAGCATTTT.

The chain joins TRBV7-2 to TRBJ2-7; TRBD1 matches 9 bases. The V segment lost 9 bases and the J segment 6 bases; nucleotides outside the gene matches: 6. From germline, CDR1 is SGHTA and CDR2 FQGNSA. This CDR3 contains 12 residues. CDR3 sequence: CASILDRGEQYF. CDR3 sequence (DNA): TGTGCCAGTATCCTGGACAGGGGCGAGCAGTACTTC.

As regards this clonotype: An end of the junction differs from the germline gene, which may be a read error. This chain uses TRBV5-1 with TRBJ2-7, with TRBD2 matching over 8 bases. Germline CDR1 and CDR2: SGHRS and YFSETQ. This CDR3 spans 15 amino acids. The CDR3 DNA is TGCGCCAGCAGCTTGTGCACAGCGGGGGACTACGATCAGTACTTC. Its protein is CASSLCTAGDYDQYF.

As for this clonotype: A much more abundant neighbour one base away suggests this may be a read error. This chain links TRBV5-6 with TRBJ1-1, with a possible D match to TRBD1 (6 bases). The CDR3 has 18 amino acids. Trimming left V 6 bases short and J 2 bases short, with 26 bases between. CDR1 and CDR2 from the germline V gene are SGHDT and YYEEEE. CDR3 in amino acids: CASINLDRPGYNNTEAFF. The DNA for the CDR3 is TGTGCCAGCATAAACCTCGACAGGCCCGGCTACAATAACACTGAAGCTTTCTTT. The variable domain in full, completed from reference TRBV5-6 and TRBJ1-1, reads DAGVTQSPTHLIKTRGQQVTLRCSPKSGHDTVSWYQQALGQGPQFIFQYYEEEERQRGNFPDRFSGHQFPNYSSELNVNALLLGDSALYLCASINLDRPGYNNTEAFFGQGTRLTVV.

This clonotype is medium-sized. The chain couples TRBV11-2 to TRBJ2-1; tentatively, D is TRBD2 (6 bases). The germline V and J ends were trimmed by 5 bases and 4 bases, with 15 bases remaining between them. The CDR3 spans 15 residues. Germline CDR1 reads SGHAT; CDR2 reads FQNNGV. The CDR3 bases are TGTGCCAGCAGCCAGGGCCGTGGGGGGTACAATGAGCAGTTCTTC. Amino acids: CASSQGRGGYNEQFF.

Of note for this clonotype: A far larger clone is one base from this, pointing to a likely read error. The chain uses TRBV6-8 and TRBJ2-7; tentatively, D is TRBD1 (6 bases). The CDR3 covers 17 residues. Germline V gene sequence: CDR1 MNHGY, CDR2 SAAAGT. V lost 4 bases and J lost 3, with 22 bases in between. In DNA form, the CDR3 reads TGTGCCAGCAGTTGGATGACAGGCGATACCGAGAACTACGAGCAGTACTTC. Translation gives CASSWMTGDTENYEQYF.

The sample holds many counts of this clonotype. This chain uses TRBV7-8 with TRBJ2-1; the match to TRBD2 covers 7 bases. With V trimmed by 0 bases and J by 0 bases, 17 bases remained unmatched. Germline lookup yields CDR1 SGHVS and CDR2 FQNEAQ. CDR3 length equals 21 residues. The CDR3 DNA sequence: TGTGCCAGCAGCTTAGCGCTGGGGGGGAAGTTGGCGGGACGCTCCTACAATGAGCAGTTCTTC. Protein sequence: CASSLALGGKLAGRSYNEQFF.

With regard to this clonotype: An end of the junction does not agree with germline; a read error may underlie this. CDR3 in amino acids: CASSPGWSRGSGDLFF. CDR3 coding DNA: TGTGCCAGCAGCCCAGGGTGGTCCCGTGGTAGCGGGGATCTGTTTTTT. This sequence joins TRBV28 and TRBJ2-2, with 8 bases that match TRBD2. This CDR3 is built from 16 residues. CDR1 and CDR2 from the germline V gene are MDHEN and SYDVKM.

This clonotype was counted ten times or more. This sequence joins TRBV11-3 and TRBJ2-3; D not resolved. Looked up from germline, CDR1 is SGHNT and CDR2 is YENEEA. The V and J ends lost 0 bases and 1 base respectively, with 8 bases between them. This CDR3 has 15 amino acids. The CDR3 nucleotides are TGTGCCAGCAGCTTAGAGTCAAGTGGCACAGATACGCAGTATTTT. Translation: CASSLESSGTDTQYF.

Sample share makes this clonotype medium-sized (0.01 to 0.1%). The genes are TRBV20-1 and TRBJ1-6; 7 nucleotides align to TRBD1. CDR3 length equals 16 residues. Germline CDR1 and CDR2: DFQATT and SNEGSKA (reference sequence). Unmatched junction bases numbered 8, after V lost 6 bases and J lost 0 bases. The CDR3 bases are TGCAGTGCCCCCAGGGGGTACTTCTCCTATAATTCACCCCTCCACTTT. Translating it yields CSAPRGYFSYNSPLHF.

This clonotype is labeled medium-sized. This chain's CDR3 is CSARRSRVDSPLHF. CDR3 bases: TGCAGTGCCAGACGGTCCAGGGTGGATTCACCCCTCCACTTT. The chain has TRBV20-1 and TRBJ1-6; possible D gene TRBD1, 5 bases. Germline V gene data show CDR1 as DFQATT and CDR2 as SNEGSKA (reference sequence). V was cut by 6 bases and J by 8 bases, with 17 bases left in between. The CDR3 totals 14 residues.

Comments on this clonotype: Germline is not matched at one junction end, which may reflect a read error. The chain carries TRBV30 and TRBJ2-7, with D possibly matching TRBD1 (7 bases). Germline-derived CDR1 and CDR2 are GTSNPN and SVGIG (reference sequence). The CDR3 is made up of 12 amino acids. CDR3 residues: CDWRDSSYEHYF. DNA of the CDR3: TGTGACTGGAGGGACAGCTCCTACGAGCACTACTTC.

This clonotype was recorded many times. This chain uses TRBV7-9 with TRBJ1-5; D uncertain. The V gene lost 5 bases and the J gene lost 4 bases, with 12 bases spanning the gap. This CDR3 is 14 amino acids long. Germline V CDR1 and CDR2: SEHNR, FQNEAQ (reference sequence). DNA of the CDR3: TGTGCCAGCAGCGCCCCGGGAAATAATCAGCCCCAGCATTTT. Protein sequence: CASSAPGNNQPQHF.

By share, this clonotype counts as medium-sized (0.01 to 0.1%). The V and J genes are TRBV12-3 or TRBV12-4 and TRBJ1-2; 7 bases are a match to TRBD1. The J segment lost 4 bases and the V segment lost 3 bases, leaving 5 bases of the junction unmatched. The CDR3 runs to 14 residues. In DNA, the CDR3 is TGTGCCAGCAGTTTCAGACAGGGCGGCTATGGCTACACCTTC. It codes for CASSFRQGGYGYTF.

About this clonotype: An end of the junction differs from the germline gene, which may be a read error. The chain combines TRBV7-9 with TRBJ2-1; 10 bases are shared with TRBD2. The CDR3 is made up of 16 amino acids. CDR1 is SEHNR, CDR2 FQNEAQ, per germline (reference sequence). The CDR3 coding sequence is TGTGCAAGCAGACTATCACTAGCGGGATCCTACAATGAGCAGTTCTTC. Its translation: CASRLSLAGSYNEQFF.

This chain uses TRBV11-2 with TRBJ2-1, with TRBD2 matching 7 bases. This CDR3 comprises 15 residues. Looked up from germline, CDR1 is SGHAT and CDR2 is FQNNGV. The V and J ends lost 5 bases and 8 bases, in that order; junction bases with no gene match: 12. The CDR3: CASSTGTIGRYEQFF. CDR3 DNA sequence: TGTGCCAGCAGCACCGGGACTATCGGGAGGTATGAGCAGTTCTTC.

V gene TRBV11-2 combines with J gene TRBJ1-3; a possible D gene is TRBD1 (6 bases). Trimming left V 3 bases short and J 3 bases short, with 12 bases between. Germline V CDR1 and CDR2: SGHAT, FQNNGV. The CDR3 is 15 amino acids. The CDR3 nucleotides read TGTGCCAGCAGCTTGGGCGGGGGGCTTGGAAACACCATATATTTT. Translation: CASSLGGGLGNTIYF.

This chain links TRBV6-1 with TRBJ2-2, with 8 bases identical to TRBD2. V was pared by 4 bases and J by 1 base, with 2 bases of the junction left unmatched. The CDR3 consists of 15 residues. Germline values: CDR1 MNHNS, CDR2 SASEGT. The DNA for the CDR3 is TGTGCCAGCAGTGGACTAGCGAGGAACACCGGGGAGCTGTTTTTT. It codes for CASSGLARNTGELFF.

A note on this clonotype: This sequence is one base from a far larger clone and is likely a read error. CDR3 bases: TGTGCCAGCATTTACTCTCCTCGGGGGGGCGGGTACGAGCAGTACTTC. It is translated as CASIYSPRGGGYEQYF. This sequence joins TRBV6-9 and TRBJ2-7; 8 bases align to TRBD2. Trimming took 7 bases from V and 4 from J; bases not matched to a gene: 15. The germline V gene encodes CDR1 MNHGY and CDR2 SVAAGI. CDR3 length: 16 residues.